The rows below give T cell receptor beta chains drawn from one sample of a study of blood T cells in healthy people across ages. TCRdb fed the 5' RACE reads into MiXCR, producing one record per CDR3 protein. Of roughly 1.6 million distinct CDR3 sequences listed, roughly a third are singletons. Sequencing was done on a sample of blood. The receptors here all came from a woman younger than 45 in good health. Each CDR3 is given with its conserved first and last residue. D genes are given only for firm matches. The listing skips clone size in some rows; elsewhere it reads once, few, many or a size class.

few,TRBJ1-4,TRBV20-1,NA,TGCAGTGCGAGACTCTCAACTAATGAAAAACTGTTTTTT,CSARLSTNEKLFF
once,TRBJ2-3,TRBV13,NA,TGTGCCAGCAGCTCAAGCCGGGACCGCAATACGCAGTATTTT,CASSSSRDRNTQYF
NA,TRBJ1-2,TRBV25-1,NA,TGTGCCGGCAGTGATTCTGGACCCCGGCTGGGCTATGGCTACACCTTC,CAGSDSGPRLGYGYTF
NA,TRBJ1-1,TRBV12-3/TRBV12-4,TRBD1,TGTGCCAGCAGTTTCGTCGGGACAGGGACGAGCACTGAAGCTTTCTTT,CASSFVGTGTSTEAFF
NA,TRBJ1-1,TRBV19,NA,TGTGCCAGTAGTTCGACAGGTCGGGTTACTGAAGCTTTCTTT,CASSSTGRVTEAFF
NA,TRBJ1-5,TRBV19,NA,TGTGCCAGTAGTATGGCCGAGGGCGGGCCCCAGCATTTT,CASSMAEGGPQHF
many,TRBJ2-7,TRBV20-1,NA,TGCAGTGCTCGCCCCCAGGGTCGGAACGAGCAGTACTTC,CSARPQGRNEQYF
NA,TRBJ2-7,TRBV28,NA,TGTGCCAGCAGACCCGGGACACCCACCCCCTACGAGCAGTACTTC,CASRPGTPTPYEQYF
NA,TRBJ2-1,TRBV20-1,TRBD2,TGCAGTGTTAACCTAGCGGGAGTTAGGAATGAGCAGTTCTTC,CSVNLAGVRNEQFF
NA,TRBJ2-5,TRBV30,NA,TGTGCCTGGAGTCGGAGCCCGCAAGAGACCCAGTACTTC,CAWSRSPQETQYF
many,TRBJ2-7,TRBV3-1,NA,TGTGCCAGCAGTCATAGCGGCTACGAGCAGTACTTC,CASSHSGYEQYF
few,TRBJ1-2,TRBV20-1,NA,TGCAGTGCTAGAGATCCCGGCATCTATGGCTACACCTTC,CSARDPGIYGYTF
few,TRBJ2-1,TRBV7-6,TRBD1,TGTGCCAGCAGCACCGGGACAGGGGTCCCCAATGAGCAGTTCTTC,CASSTGTGVPNEQFF
few,TRBJ2-6,TRBV6-1,NA,TGTGCCAGCAGTGATCAGCACTCTGGGGCCAACGTCCTGACTTTC,CASSDQHSGANVLTF
NA,TRBJ1-2,TRBV7-9,NA,TGTGCCAGCAGCTTAGGTGGGCAGGACTCGGGCTACACCTTC,CASSLGGQDSGYTF
NA,TRBJ1-1,TRBV29-1,NA,TGCAGCGTTGAGGGACTGAGGGGCACTGAAGCTTTCTTT,CSVEGLRGTEAFF
once,TRBJ2-3,TRBV27,NA,TGTGCCAGCAGTTTAACCGCGGCAGGGCGTTCGTATTTT,CASSLTAAGRSYF
few,TRBJ1-2,TRBV6-5,TRBD1,TGTGCCAGCAGCCTCACAGGGGCTGCTAACTATGGCTACACCTTC,CASSLTGAANYGYTF
NA,TRBJ1-1,TRBV4-1,NA,TGCGCCAGCAGCCGGACCGACATGATGAGCACTGAAGCTTTCTTT,CASSRTDMMSTEAFF
NA,TRBJ1-1,TRBV20-1,TRBD1,TGCAGTGCTAGCTTCGAGGGACAGGTGAACACTGAAGCTTTCTTT,CSASFEGQVNTEAFF
NA,TRBJ2-3,TRBV9,TRBD1,TGTGCCAGTGCGAAGGTACAGGGGGGAGATACGCAGTATTTT,CASAKVQGGDTQYF
NA,TRBJ1-5,TRBV5-1,NA,TGCGCCAGCAGCCCGTCGTCAGGTGATCAGCCCCAGCATTTT,CASSPSSGDQPQHF
NA,TRBJ2-1,TRBV5-1,NA,TGCGCCAACCGCCCACTAGACTACAATGAGCAGTTCTTC,CANRPLDYNEQFF
once,TRBJ1-1,TRBV2,TRBD1,TGTGCCAGCAGTGTCCAGGGGGCCTCTAACACTGAAGCTTTCTTT,CASSVQGASNTEAFF
NA,TRBJ1-4,TRBV29-1,TRBD1,TGCAGCGTTGAGGGACAGTTTAATGAAAAACTGTTTTTT,CSVEGQFNEKLFF
few,TRBJ2-7,TRBV7-2,NA,TGTGCCAGCAGCTTAGGGGTTCTAGCCACGTACGAGCAGTACTTC,CASSLGVLATYEQYF
few,TRBJ2-3,TRBV5-1,NA,TGCGCCAGCAGCTGGAGCAATACGCAGTATTTT,CASSWSNTQYF
NA,TRBJ2-7,TRBV2,NA,TGTGCCAGCAGTGATAACCCGATTGGGGAGCAGTACTTC,CASSDNPIGEQYF
NA,TRBJ1-2,TRBV27,NA,TGTGCCAGCAGTATAGACCGGGACATGTACTATGGCTACACCTTC,CASSIDRDMYYGYTF
few,TRBJ2-7,TRBV27,NA,TGTGCCAGCAGTGCCTCGTTGGGAGAGCGGTTGTACGAGCAGTACTTC,CASSASLGERLYEQYF
few,TRBJ2-1,TRBV16,NA,TGTGCCAGCAGCCAAGTCGGACTCACGCCCAATGAGCAGTTCTTC,CASSQVGLTPNEQFF
few,TRBJ1-2,TRBV20-1,NA,TGCAGTGCTAGAGATAGCAGTCAGGACGTTAACTATGGCTACACCTTC,CSARDSSQDVNYGYTF
NA,TRBJ2-7,TRBV29-1,NA,TGCAGCGCTGTCGTCTCCTACGAGCAGTACTTC,CSAVVSYEQYF
NA,TRBJ2-7,TRBV12-3/TRBV12-4,TRBD1,TGTGCCAGCAGCCCTCCTTTGACAGGGACCTACGAGCAGTACTTC,CASSPPLTGTYEQYF
NA,TRBJ2-3,TRBV9,NA,TGTGCCAGCAGCGTAGCAGGGACGGATAGCACAGATACGCAGTATTTT,CASSVAGTDSTDTQYF
NA,TRBJ1-1,TRBV7-2,NA,TGTGCCGGGGGATGGGACACTGAAGCTTTCTTT,CAGGWDTEAFF
few,TRBJ1-4,TRBV2,NA,TGTGCCAACGGACAAGACCGTGAAAAACTGTTTTTT,CANGQDREKLFF
NA,TRBJ2-1,TRBV12-3/TRBV12-4,TRBD2,TGTGCCAGCAGTCGGGCTAGCGGAGGCTACAATGAGCAGTTCTTC,CASSRASGGYNEQFF
NA,TRBJ2-7,TRBV4-1,TRBD2,TGCGCCAGCAGCCAAGATCCGGGAGGGGCTTACTACGAGCAGTACTTC,CASSQDPGGAYYEQYF
NA,TRBJ1-2,TRBV4-1,TRBD1,TGCGCCAGCAGCCACGAGACAGGGGACCTGAATGCTGGCTACACCTTC,CASSHETGDLNAGYTF
NA,TRBJ1-2,TRBV10-2,NA,TGCGCCAGCGGGGGGGCCCGCTCTAACTATGGCTACACCTTC,CASGGARSNYGYTF
NA,TRBJ1-1,TRBV4-2,NA,TGTGCCAGCAGCCGCGGACAGTCTGATGAAGCTTTCTTT,CASSRGQSDEAFF
few,TRBJ2-3,TRBV7-9,TRBD1,TGTGCCAGCAGCTCCGCGCAGAGGGGACAGGGGTCGGATACGCAGTATTTT,CASSSAQRGQGSDTQYF
few,TRBJ2-1,TRBV7-8,TRBD2,TGTGCCAGCAGCTTAACTAGCGGGAGTGAGCCCTACAATGAGCAGTTCTTC,CASSLTSGSEPYNEQFF
NA,TRBJ2-3,TRBV7-9,TRBD1,TGTGCCAGCAGCCCCCGGACAGGGTTCGGAGATACGCAGTATTTT,CASSPRTGFGDTQYF
NA,TRBJ2-1,TRBV11-2,NA,TGTGCCAGCAGCTCTCAGGAAACCTACAATGAGCAGTTCTTC,CASSSQETYNEQFF
NA,TRBJ2-1,TRBV20-1,NA,TGCAGTGCTAGAGATCGGACAGACTACGAGCAGTTCTTC,CSARDRTDYEQFF
few,TRBJ2-3,TRBV5-1,TRBD2,TGCGCCAGCAGCTCGGGACTAGCGGGACCATCTAGCACAGATACGCAGTATTTT,CASSSGLAGPSSTDTQYF
few,TRBJ1-5,TRBV12-3/TRBV12-4,NA,TGTGCCAGCAGTTTCGGATTAAGCGGCAATCAGCCCCAGCATTTT,CASSFGLSGNQPQHF
NA,TRBJ2-3,TRBV20-1,TRBD2,TGCAGTGCTAGAAGGGATCCGGGGACTAGCGGGAGGGCCGGCACAGATACGCAGTATTTT,CSARRDPGTSGRAGTDTQYF
NA,TRBJ2-1,TRBV27,NA,TGTGCCAGCAGTCCCCCGCCGTCCGGGACCCTGGCCTCCTACAATGAGCAGTTCTTC,CASSPPPSGTLASYNEQFF
once,TRBJ1-2,TRBV30,TRBD1,TGTGCCTGGAGGGATGGGACAGATGATGGCTACACCTTC,CAWRDGTDDGYTF